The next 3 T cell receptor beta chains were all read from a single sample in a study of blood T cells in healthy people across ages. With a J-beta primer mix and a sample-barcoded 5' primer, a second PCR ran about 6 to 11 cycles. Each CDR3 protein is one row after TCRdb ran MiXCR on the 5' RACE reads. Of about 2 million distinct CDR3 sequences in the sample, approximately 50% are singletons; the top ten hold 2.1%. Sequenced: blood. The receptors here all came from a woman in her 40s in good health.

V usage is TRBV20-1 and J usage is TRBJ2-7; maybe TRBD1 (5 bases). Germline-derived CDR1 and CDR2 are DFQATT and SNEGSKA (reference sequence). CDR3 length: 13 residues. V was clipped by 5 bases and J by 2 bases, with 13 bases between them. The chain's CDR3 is CSADRETTYEQYF. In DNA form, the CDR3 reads TGCAGTGCTGACAGAGAAACGACCTACGAGCAGTACTTC.

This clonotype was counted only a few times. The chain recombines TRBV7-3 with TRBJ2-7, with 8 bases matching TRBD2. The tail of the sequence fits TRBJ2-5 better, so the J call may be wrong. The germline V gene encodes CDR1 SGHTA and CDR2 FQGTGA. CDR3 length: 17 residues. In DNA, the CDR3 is TGTGCCAGCAGCTTAACAAGCGGTACCGGGACTAGGCAGACCCAGTACTTC. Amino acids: CASSLTSGTGTRQTQYF.

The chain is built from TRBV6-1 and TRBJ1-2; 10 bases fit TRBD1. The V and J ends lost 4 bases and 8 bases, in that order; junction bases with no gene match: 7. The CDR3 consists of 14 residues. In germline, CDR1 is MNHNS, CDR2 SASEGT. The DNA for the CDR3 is TGTGCCAGCAGTGTACGTTGGGACAGGGGCGGCTACACCTTC. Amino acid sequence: CASSVRWDRGGYTF.